The rows below give T cell receptor beta chains drawn from one sample of a study of regulatory dendritic cells for organ transplantation. Profiled with immunoSEQ multiplex PCR; TCRdb holds only in-frame clones, not every one. The data show under 35,000 clones, less than 85% seen once. The sequenced sample was naive CD8+ T cells from blood. The receptors were sampled from a human donor in good health. Both conserved end residues are part of each CDR3. Each record gives: D gene, J gene, V gene, clone size, CDR3 protein, CDR3 DNA. A D gene is named only where the DNA matches it firmly. The listing skips clone size in some rows; elsewhere it reads once, few, many or a size class.

d_gene: NA
j_gene: TRBJ1-6
v_gene: TRBV19
abundance: NA
CDR3aa: CATSMGGVPHYNSPLHF
CDR3nt: TGTGCCACCTCAATGGGAGGGGTGCCCCATTATAATTCACCCCTCCACTTT

d_gene: TRBD1
j_gene: TRBJ1-1
v_gene: TRBV9
abundance: NA
CDR3aa: CASSLTGGEAFF
CDR3nt: TGTGCCAGCAGCTTAACAGGGGGTGAAGCTTTCTTT

d_gene: TRBD2
j_gene: TRBJ2-3
v_gene: TRBV9
abundance: NA
CDR3aa: CASSRTSGGATDTQYF
CDR3nt: TGTGCCAGCAGCAGGACTAGCGGGGGGGCCACAGATACGCAGTATTTT

d_gene: NA
j_gene: TRBJ2-7
v_gene: TRBV15
abundance: NA
CDR3aa: CATSRGPEPEQYF
CDR3nt: TGTGCCACCAGCAGGGGCCCAGAGCCCGAGCAGTACTTC

d_gene: TRBD1
j_gene: TRBJ2-1
v_gene: TRBV19
abundance: NA
CDR3aa: CASSLGQDPTYNEQFF
CDR3nt: TGTGCCAGTAGTCTCGGACAGGACCCGACCTACAATGAGCAGTTCTTC

d_gene: NA
j_gene: TRBJ2-5
v_gene: TRBV7-9
abundance: NA
CDR3aa: CASSLVGGFETQYF
CDR3nt: TGTGCCAGCAGCTTAGTCGGGGGTTTCGAGACCCAGTACTTC

d_gene: TRBD1
j_gene: TRBJ2-5
v_gene: TRBV13
abundance: NA
CDR3aa: CASSERIRDRKQETQYF
CDR3nt: TGTGCCAGCAGCGAAAGAATCCGGGACAGAAAACAAGAGACCCAGTACTTC

d_gene: NA
j_gene: TRBJ2-1
v_gene: TRBV11-2
abundance: NA
CDR3aa: CASSLEKRSYNEQFF
CDR3nt: TGTGCCAGCAGCTTAGAGAAGCGCTCCTACAATGAGCAGTTCTTC

d_gene: NA
j_gene: TRBJ1-2
v_gene: TRBV6-1
abundance: once
CDR3aa: CASSDTLYGYTF
CDR3nt: TGTGCCAGCAGTGACACCCTATATGGCTACACCTTC

d_gene: NA
j_gene: TRBJ1-2
v_gene: TRBV2
abundance: NA
CDR3aa: CASSLWGGDYGYTF
CDR3nt: TGTGCCAGCAGCCTCTGGGGGGGTGACTATGGCTACACCTTC

d_gene: NA
j_gene: TRBJ2-7
v_gene: TRBV11-2
abundance: NA
CDR3aa: CASSLEEAQSSYEQYF
CDR3nt: TGTGCCAGCAGCTTAGAAGAGGCCCAGAGCTCCTACGAGCAGTACTTC

d_gene: TRBD2
j_gene: TRBJ2-3
v_gene: TRBV19
abundance: NA
CDR3aa: CASKSTSGGFDTQYF
CDR3nt: TGTGCCAGTAAATCAACTAGCGGGGGGTTCGATACGCAGTATTTT

d_gene: TRBD1
j_gene: TRBJ2-2
v_gene: TRBV7-6
abundance: once
CDR3aa: CASSPKDRVNTGELFF
CDR3nt: TGTGCCAGCAGCCCTAAGGACAGGGTGAACACCGGGGAGCTGTTTTTT

d_gene: NA
j_gene: TRBJ1-2
v_gene: TRBV27
abundance: once
CDR3aa: CASSSGAERVYGYTF
CDR3nt: TGTGCCAGCAGTTCTGGGGCAGAACGGGTCTATGGCTACACCTTC

d_gene: NA
j_gene: TRBJ1-5
v_gene: TRBV19
abundance: NA
CDR3aa: CASSIGVSRQPQHF
CDR3nt: TGTGCCAGTAGTATCGGGGTGTCTAGGCAGCCCCAGCATTTT